These 12 T cell receptor beta chains came from one sample sequenced in a study of blood T cell repertoires in COVID-19 (dated by TCRdb to the early 2020s). Library preparation was by the immunoSEQ multiplex PCR assay. Entries here come from immuneACCESS through TCRdb and include only in-frame sequences with V and J called. Some clones fail to appear in such tables; in the studies checked, an unresolved V gene covers under half of the shortfall, and the cause of the remainder is unknown. The sample table lists roughly 240,000 clones, approximately 85% of them with a count of one. The top ten clonotypes cover 4.5% to 5.5% of the sample. The sequenced material came from peripheral blood. These receptors all come from a man aged 50-59 years with COVID-19, enrolled during active disease.

J is TRBJ1-6 and V is TRBV7-3; weak D call: TRBD1 (6 bases). CDR1 is SGHTA, CDR2 FQGTGA, per germline. Trimming cost V 5 bases and J 7 bases, with 15 bases left between them. The CDR3 spans 15 residues. CDR3 amino acids: CASSLIGGSNSPLHF. The CDR3 DNA reads as TGTGCCAGCAGCCTAATAGGGGGTTCAAATTCACCCCTCCACTTT.

This sequence joins TRBV10-3 and TRBJ1-2; tentative D call: TRBD1 (6 bases). V lost 3 bases, J lost 0 bases, and 11 bases lay in between. The germline gives CDR1 ENHRY, CDR2 SYGVKD. There are 15 residues in the CDR3. For the CDR3, the DNA is TGTGCCATCAGTGATCGGACAGCCCCTAACTATGGCTACACCTTC. Its protein is CAISDRTAPNYGYTF.

The rearrangement joins TRBV11-1 to TRBJ1-2; possible D gene TRBD1, 6 bases. The V and J ends lost 5 bases and 11 bases respectively, with 21 bases between them. CDR1 SGHAT and CDR2 FQDESV come from the germline V gene (reference sequence). The CDR3 runs 14 residues. CDR3 DNA sequence: TGTGCCAGCAGCCCCCTAATGGACAGCGACCTATACACCTTC. It is translated as CASSPLMDSDLYTF.

The J gene is TRBJ2-5, the V gene TRBV11-2; D is ambiguous. Germline-derived CDR1 and CDR2 are SGHAT and FQNNGV. V dropped 5 bases and J dropped 5 bases, with 9 bases sitting between them. The length of the CDR3 is 12 residues. The CDR3 nucleotides read TGTGCCAGCAGCCATGTGCGGGAGACCCAGTACTTC. It yields the protein CASSHVRETQYF.

The chain couples TRBV28 to TRBJ1-2; D is ambiguous. Trimming shortened V by 9 bases and J by 7 bases, and 21 bases separated the two germline ends. The CDR3 consists of 14 residues. In germline, CDR1 is MDHEN, CDR2 SYDVKM. CDR3 DNA sequence: TGTGCCAGTAACACCCGGTCACAGTTCCTTGGCTACACCTTC. It is translated as CASNTRSQFLGYTF.

The chain couples TRBV3-1 (or the pseudogene TRBV3-2) to TRBJ2-3, with 9 bases aligning to TRBD2. This CDR3 contains 16 residues. Trimming removed 1 base from V and 2 bases from J; junction bases left unmatched: 4. Germline CDR1 and CDR2: LGHDT and YNNKEL (reference sequence). The chain's CDR3 is CASSQGLAGNTDTQYF. DNA for the CDR3: TGTGCCAGCAGCCAAGGGCTAGCGGGGAACACAGATACGCAGTATTTT.

The V and J genes are TRBV6-2 or TRBV6-3 and TRBJ1-2, with 9 bases matching TRBD1. Germline CDR1 is MNHEY and CDR2 is SVGEGT. V trimming: 6 bases; J trimming: 7 bases; junction bases outside the gene matches: 6. This CDR3 is built from 13 residues. CDR3 region: CASSPTGGFGYTF. The CDR3 DNA reads as TGTGCCAGCAGCCCTACAGGGGGCTTTGGCTACACCTTC.

The rearrangement uses TRBV5-3 and TRBJ1-2; D perhaps matches TRBD1 (6 bases). TRBV5-3 is an ORF; its function is uncertain. CDR3 length equals 14 residues. The ends were cut back, 5 bases at V and 4 bases at J, with 15 bases in the middle. The CDR3 region has the DNA TGTGCCAGAAGTTCGGTTGGACAGCTCTATGGCTACACCTTC. It encodes CARSSVGQLYGYTF.

V gene TRBV6-5 combines with J gene TRBJ1-3; D is possibly TRBD1 (5 bases). Germline loops: CDR1 MNHEY, CDR2 SVGAGI. This CDR3 contains 15 residues. V lost 0 bases to trimming and J lost 4 bases, with 10 bases between them. CDR3 DNA: TGTGCCAGCAGTTACTCTGGCAGGGCAGGAAACACCATATATTTT. Protein: CASSYSGRAGNTIYF.

V usage is TRBV6-5 and J usage is TRBJ2-1, with TRBD2 matching 9 bases. CDR3 length: 16 amino acids. The junction had 12 bases not matched to a gene; V was cut back by 2 bases and J by 10 bases. Germline loops: CDR1 MNHEY, CDR2 SVGAGI. For the CDR3, the DNA is TGTGCCAGCAGTTACAGCCTTCTAGCGGGGCCGCGGGAGCAGTTCTTC. Translated: CASSYSLLAGPREQFF.

The chain combines TRBV5-3 with TRBJ2-5; 8 bases map to TRBD2. TRBV5-3 is given ORF status, its function remaining uncertain. The CDR3 is made up of 15 amino acids. The V segment lost 9 bases and the J segment 0 bases; nucleotides outside the gene matches: 10. The CDR3 reads CATRGGQTYQETQYF. The CDR3 DNA reads TGTGCCACCCGGGGGGGCCAGACGTACCAAGAGACCCAGTACTTC.

This clone turned up a few times. Since the CDR3 does not end with the conserved phenylalanine or tryptophan, this likely comes from a read error. No DNA is shown, since the ends of the CDR3 on it are uncertain; the CDR3 is the one TCRdb lists. The genes are TRBV2 and TRBJ2-7; TRBD2, the table's D call, lacks a check against the DNA. The CDR3 numbers 12 amino acids, ends counted. Germline CDR1 reads SNHLY; CDR2 reads FYNNEI. The CDR3 protein is CASSSGLAGGPL.